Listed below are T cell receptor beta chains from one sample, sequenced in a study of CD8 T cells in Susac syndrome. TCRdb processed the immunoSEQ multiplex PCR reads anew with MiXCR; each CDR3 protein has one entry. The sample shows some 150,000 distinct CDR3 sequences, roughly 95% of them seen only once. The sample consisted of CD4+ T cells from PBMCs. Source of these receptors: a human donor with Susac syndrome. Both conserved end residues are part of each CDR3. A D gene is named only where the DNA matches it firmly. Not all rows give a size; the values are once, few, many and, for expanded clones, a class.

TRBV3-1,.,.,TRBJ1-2,CASLSQYGYTF,TGTGCCAGCCTCAGCCAGTATGGCTACACCTTC
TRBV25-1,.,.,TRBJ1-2,CASSGLGGYTF,TGTGCCAGCAGTGGGCTGGGTGGCTACACCTTC
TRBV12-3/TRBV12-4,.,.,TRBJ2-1,CASSFQAGSNEQFF,TGTGCCAGCAGTTTTCAGGCAGGTTCAAATGAGCAGTTCTTC
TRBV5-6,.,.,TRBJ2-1,CASSLAVARSYNEQFF,TGTGCCAGCAGCTTGGCGGTGGCTAGGTCCTACAATGAGCAGTTCTTC
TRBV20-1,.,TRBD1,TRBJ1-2,CSARSRTGAYGYTF,TGCAGTGCTAGATCTCGGACAGGAGCCTATGGCTACACCTTC
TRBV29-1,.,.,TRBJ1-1,CSVVGSNTEAFF,TGCAGCGTTGTGGGGTCCAACACTGAAGCTTTCTTT
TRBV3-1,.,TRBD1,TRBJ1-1,CASSQANGGGRGTEAFF,TGTGCCAGCAGCCAAGCAAATGGAGGGGGCAGGGGCACTGAAGCTTTCTTT
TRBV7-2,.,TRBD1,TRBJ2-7,CASSLATGGGSGYEQYF,TGTGCCAGCAGCTTAGCAACAGGGGGCGGTTCGGGTTACGAGCAGTACTTC
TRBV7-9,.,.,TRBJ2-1,CASSFEVGEQFF,TGTGCCAGCAGCTTCGAGGTGGGTGAGCAGTTCTTC
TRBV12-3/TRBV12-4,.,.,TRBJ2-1,CASSSLPDEQFF,TGTGCCAGCAGCTCACTACCGGATGAGCAGTTCTTC
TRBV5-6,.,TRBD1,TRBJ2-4,CASSLRTGWDPGNIQYF,TGTGCCAGCAGCTTGCGGACAGGCTGGGATCCCGGAAACATTCAGTACTTC
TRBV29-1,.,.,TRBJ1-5,CSVGLQNQPQHF,TGCAGCGTTGGTCTACAAAATCAGCCCCAGCATTTT
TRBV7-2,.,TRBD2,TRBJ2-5,CASSSGGRAGGGGETQYF,TGTGCCAGCAGCTCGGGTGGCCGAGCGGGGGGCGGGGGAGAGACCCAGTACTTC
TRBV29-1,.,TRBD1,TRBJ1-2,CSVEETGENYGYTF,TGCAGCGTTGAAGAGACAGGGGAAAACTATGGCTACACCTTC
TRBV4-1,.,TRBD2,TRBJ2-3,CASSQDRAGGVTDTQYF,TGCGCCAGCAGCCAAGATAGGGCGGGGGGCGTGACAGATACGCAGTATTTT
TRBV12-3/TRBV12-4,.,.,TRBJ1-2,CASSSHRDPNYGYTF,TGTGCCAGCAGTTCCCACCGGGATCCTAACTATGGCTACACCTTC
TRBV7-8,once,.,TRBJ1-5,CASIDRHSNQPQHF,TGTGCCAGTATCGACAGGCATAGCAATCAGCCCCAGCATTTT
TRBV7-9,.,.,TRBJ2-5,CASSLEGAQYF,TGTGCCAGCAGCTTGGAGGGGGCCCAGTACTTC
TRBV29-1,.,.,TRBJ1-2,CSVELQGLGGYTF,TGCAGCGTTGAATTACAAGGGTTAGGGGGCTACACCTTC
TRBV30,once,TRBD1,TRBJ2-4,CAWDFGTVKNIQYF,TGTGCCTGGGACTTCGGGACAGTTAAAAACATTCAGTACTTC
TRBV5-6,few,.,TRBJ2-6,CASSFQGTGANVLTF,TGTGCCAGCAGCTTTCAGGGGACCGGGGCCAACGTCCTGACTTTC
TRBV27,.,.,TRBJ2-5,CASSSMALQETQYF,TGTGCCAGCTCATCGATGGCACTCCAAGAGACCCAGTACTTC
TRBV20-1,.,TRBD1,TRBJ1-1,CSADRGRNTEAFF,TGCAGTGCAGACAGGGGGCGGAACACTGAAGCTTTCTTT
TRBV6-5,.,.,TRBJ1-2,CASIDDMGGGYTF,TGTGCCAGCATCGATGACATGGGCGGAGGCTACACCTTC
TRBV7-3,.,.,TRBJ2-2,CASSPRMFKNTGELFF,TGTGCCAGCAGCCCTCGCATGTTTAAGAACACCGGGGAGCTGTTTTTT
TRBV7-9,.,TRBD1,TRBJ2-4,CASSRTGAAAKNIQYF,TGTGCCAGCAGCCGGACAGGGGCCGCGGCCAAAAACATTCAGTACTTC
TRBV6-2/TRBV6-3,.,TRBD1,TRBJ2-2,CASTLQGASAGELFF,TGTGCCAGCACCCTACAGGGGGCTTCTGCCGGGGAGCTGTTTTTT
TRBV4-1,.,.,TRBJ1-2,CASSQERWTGIGYTF,TGCGCCAGCAGCCAAGAACGGTGGACGGGGATCGGCTACACCTTC
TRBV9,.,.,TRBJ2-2,CASSSGRLANTGELFF,TGTGCCAGCAGCTCCGGACGGCTTGCGAACACCGGGGAGCTGTTTTTT